Following are 3 T cell receptor beta chains from one sample sequenced in a study of CD8+CD57+ T cells in acquired aplastic anemia. CDR3 and TCR beta VDJ profiling relied on genomic DNA as the template. TCRdb processed the reads anew with MiXCR; each CDR3 protein has one entry. The sample holds hundreds of thousands of distinct CDR3 sequences, approximately 32% seen once. Patients chosen for sequencing had CD8+CD57+ cells that had expanded, as shown by flow cytometry. Sample: sorted CD4+, CD8+, or CD8+CD57+ T cells (not recorded which) from PBMCs. The source of these receptors is a human donor with aplastic anemia.

The sample holds many counts of this clonotype. The chain carries TRBV2 and TRBJ2-2; D perhaps matches TRBD1 (5 bases). CDR1 and CDR2 from the germline V gene are SNHLY and FYNNEI. The V end was cut by 7 bases, the J end by 8 bases, with 17 bases between. The CDR3 extends over 14 amino acids. The CDR3 DNA reads as TGTGCCAGCACTGGGCAGGGAAGTACGGGGGAGCTGTTTTTT. It yields the protein CASTGQGSTGELFF. The whole variable domain, remainder taken from reference TRBV2 and TRBJ2-2, is EPEVTQTPSHQVTQMGQEVILRCVPISNHLYFYWYRQILGQKVEFLVSFYNNEISEKSEIFDDQFSVERPDGSNFTLKIRSTKLEDSAMYFCASTGQGSTGELFFGEGSRLTVL.

V gene TRBV11-2 combines with J gene TRBJ1-2, with 9 bases matching TRBD1. Germline-derived CDR1 and CDR2 are SGHAT and FQNNGV. The junction had 9 bases not matched to a gene; V was cut back by 5 bases and J by 2 bases. This CDR3 comprises 16 residues. The CDR3 protein is CASSQDRGQGNYGYTF. In DNA form, the CDR3 reads TGTGCCAGCAGCCAGGACAGGGGACAGGGAAACTATGGCTACACCTTC.

This clonotype was observed a single time. At one of its ends the junction is not consistent with the germline gene, which may arise from a read error. The CDR3 DNA reads TGTGCCGGCAGGGATGGACTAGCGGGAGGGAACACCGGGGAGCTGTTTTTT. It translates to CAGRDGLAGGNTGELFF. The V call is TRBV2, the J call TRBJ2-2, with 14 bases matching TRBD2. The CDR3 loop spans 17 amino acids. CDR1 and CDR2 from the germline V gene are SNHLY and FYNNEI. Based on the CDR3 plus reference TRBV2 and TRBJ2-2, the full variable domain is EPEVTQTPSHQVTQMGQEVILRCVPISNHLYFYWYRQILGQKVEFLVSFYNNEISEKSEIFDDQFSVERPDGSNFTLKIRSTKLEDSAMYFCAGRDGLAGGNTGELFFGEGSRLTVL.